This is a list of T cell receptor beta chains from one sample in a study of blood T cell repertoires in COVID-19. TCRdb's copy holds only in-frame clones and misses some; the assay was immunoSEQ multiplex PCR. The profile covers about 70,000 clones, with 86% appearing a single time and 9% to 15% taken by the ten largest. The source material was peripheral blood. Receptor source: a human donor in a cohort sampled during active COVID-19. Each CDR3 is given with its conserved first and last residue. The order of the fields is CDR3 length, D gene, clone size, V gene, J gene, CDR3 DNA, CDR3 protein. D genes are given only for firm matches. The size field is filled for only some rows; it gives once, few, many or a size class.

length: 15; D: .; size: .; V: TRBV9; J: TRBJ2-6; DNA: TGTGCCAGCAGCGTTACAGGGACCGGGGCCAACGTCCTGACTTTC; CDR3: CASSVTGTGANVLTF
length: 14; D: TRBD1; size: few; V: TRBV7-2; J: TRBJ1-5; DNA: TGTGCCAGCAGCCTGACAGGGGCTGATCAGCCCCAGCATTTT; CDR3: CASSLTGADQPQHF
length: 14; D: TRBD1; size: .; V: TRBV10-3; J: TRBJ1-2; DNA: TGTGCCATCAGTCCGGGACAGAATAACTATGGCTACACCTTC; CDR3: CAISPGQNNYGYTF
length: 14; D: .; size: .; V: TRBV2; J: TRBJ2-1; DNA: TGTGCCAGCAGTGAAGCGAATTCCGCGCCTAAGCAGTTCTTC; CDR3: CASSEANSAPKQFF
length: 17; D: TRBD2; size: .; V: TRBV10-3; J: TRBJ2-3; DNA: TGTGCCATCAGTGAACTGATTAGCGGGGGGGCATCAGATACGCAGTATTTT; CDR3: CAISELISGGASDTQYF
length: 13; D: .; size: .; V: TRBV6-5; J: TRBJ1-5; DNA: TGTGCCAGCAGTTACACGGCGGGTCAGCCCCAGCATTTT; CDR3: CASSYTAGQPQHF
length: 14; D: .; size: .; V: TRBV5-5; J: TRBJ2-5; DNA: TGTGCCAGCAGGGAGCAGTATCCCAAAGAGACCCAGTACTTC; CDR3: CASREQYPKETQYF
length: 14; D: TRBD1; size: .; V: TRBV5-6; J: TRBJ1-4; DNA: TGTGCCAGCAGCTCTCGGACAGGGGGCAGGAAACTGTTTTTT; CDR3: CASSSRTGGRKLFF
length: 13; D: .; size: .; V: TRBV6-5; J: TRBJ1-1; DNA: TGTGCCAGCAGTTCTGCCCTATTGACTGAAGCTTTCTTT; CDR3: CASSSALLTEAFF
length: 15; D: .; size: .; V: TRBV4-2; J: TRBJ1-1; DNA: TGTGCCAGCAGCCAAGAGGCCAGGGGTTGGACTGAAGCTTTCTTT; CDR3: CASSQEARGWTEAFF
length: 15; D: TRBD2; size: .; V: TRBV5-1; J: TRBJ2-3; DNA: TGCGCCAGCAGCCCCTTAGGCGGGGGTGGAGATACGCAGTATTTT; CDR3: CASSPLGGGGDTQYF
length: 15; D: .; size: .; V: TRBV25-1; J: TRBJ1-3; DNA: TGTGCCAGCAGTGAGTTGGCCTCCTCTGGAAACACCATATATTTT; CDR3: CASSELASSGNTIYF
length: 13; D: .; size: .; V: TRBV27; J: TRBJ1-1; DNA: TGTGCCAGCAGTTTGGGGGGGAACACTGAAGCTTTCTTT; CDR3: CASSLGGNTEAFF
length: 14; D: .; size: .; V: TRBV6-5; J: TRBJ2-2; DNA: TGTGCCAGCAGCATCTCCGCGGTCACCGGGGAGCTGTTTTTT; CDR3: CASSISAVTGELFF
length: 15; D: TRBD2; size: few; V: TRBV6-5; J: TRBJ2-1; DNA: TGTGCCAGCAGACTTACTAGCGGGGGCTACAATGAGCAGTTCTTC; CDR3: CASRLTSGGYNEQFF
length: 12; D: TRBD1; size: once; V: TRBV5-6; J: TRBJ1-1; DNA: TGTGCCAGCAGCCAGGGGGAGACTGAAGCTTTCTTT; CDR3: CASSQGETEAFF
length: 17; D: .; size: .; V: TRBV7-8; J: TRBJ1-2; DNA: TGTGCCAGCAGCGGCAGGGATTTAAGTCAAGGGGGTTATGGCTACACCTTC; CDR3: CASSGRDLSQGGYGYTF
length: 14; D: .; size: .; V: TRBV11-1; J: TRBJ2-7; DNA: TGTGCCAGCAGCCCACCGGGACAAAACTACGAGCAGTACTTC; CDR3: CASSPPGQNYEQYF
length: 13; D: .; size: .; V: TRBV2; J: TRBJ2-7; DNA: TGTGCCATCTCAGACCGGGAGTTCTACGAGCAGTACTTC; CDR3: CAISDREFYEQYF
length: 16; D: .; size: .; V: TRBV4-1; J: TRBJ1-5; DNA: TGCGCCAGCAGCCAACTTGGAGGCGTCTTAAATCAGCCCCAGCATTTT; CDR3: CASSQLGGVLNQPQHF
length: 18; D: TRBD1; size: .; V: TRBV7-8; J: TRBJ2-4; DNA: TGTGCCAGCAGCTTAGTAGTCACAGTAGGACAGGGGAAAAACATTCAGTACTTC; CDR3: CASSLVVTVGQGKNIQYF
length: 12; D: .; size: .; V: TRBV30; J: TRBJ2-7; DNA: TGTGCCTGGAGCGGGCAGGGGTACGAGCAGTACTTC; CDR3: CAWSGQGYEQYF
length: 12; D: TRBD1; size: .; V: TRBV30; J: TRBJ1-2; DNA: TGTGCCTGGATCCAGGGGGCGCGGGGCTACACCTTC; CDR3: CAWIQGARGYTF
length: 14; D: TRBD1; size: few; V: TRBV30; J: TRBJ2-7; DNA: TGTGCCTGGAGTGTAAGGACAGGGGGCCGCGAGCAGTACTTC; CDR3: CAWSVRTGGREQYF
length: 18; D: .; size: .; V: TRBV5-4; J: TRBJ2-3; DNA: TGTGCCAGCAGCTTGGGCCCGGCGGGGCGGTCTAGCACAGATACGCAGTATTTT; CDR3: CASSLGPAGRSSTDTQYF
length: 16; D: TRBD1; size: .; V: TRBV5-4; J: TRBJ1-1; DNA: TGTGCCAGCAGCCCACCGGGGTGGGACAGGGGTACTGAAGCTTTCTTT; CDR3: CASSPPGWDRGTEAFF
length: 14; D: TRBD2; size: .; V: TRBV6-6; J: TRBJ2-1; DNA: TGTGCCAGTGATAGCGGGGGGGCTGGGAATGAGCAGTTCTTC; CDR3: CASDSGGAGNEQFF
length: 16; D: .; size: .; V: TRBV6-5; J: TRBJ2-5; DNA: TGTGCCAGCAGTTACTCTGGTTTTTCAGGTAGAGAGACCCAGTACTTC; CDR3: CASSYSGFSGRETQYF
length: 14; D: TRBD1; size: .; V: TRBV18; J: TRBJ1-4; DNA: TGTGCCAGCGCCCGAGGGGGCAAGAATGAAAAACTGTTTTTT; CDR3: CASARGGKNEKLFF
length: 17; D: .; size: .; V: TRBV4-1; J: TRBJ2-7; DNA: TGCGCCAGCAGCCAAGACGAGTTAGTGGTGCCCCGGGACGAGCAGTACTTC; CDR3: CASSQDELVVPRDEQYF
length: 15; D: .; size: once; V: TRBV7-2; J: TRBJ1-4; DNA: TGTGCCAGCAGCTCCACCGGGACAAGAAGGGAAAAACTGTTTTTT; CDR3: CASSSTGTRREKLFF
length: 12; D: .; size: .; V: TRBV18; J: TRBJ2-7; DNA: TGTGCCAGCTCACCTACATCCTACGAGCAGTACTTC; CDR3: CASSPTSYEQYF
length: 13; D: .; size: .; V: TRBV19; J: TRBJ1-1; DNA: TGTGCCAGTCTCGCTAAGTTAAACACTGAAGCTTTCTTT; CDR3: CASLAKLNTEAFF
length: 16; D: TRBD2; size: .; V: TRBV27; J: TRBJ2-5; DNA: TGTGCCAGCAAATGGAACAGCGGGGGGGCCCAAGAGACCCAGTACTTC; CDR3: CASKWNSGGAQETQYF
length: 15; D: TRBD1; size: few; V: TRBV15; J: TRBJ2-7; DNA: TGTGCCACCAGCCGTACCGGGACAGGGGGATACGAGCAGTACTTC; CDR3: CATSRTGTGGYEQYF
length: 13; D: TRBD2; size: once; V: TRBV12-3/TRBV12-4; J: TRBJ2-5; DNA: TGTGCCAGCAGTCCGGGAGGCGGAGAGACCCAGTACTTC; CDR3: CASSPGGGETQYF
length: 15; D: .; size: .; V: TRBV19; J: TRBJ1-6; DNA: TGTGCCAGTAGTATCTCCCCCGGGGTCAATTCACCCCTCCACTTT; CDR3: CASSISPGVNSPLHF
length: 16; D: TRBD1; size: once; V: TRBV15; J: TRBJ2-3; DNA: TGTGCCACCAGCAGAGACCGCAGGGGGCGGGCAGATACGCAGTATTTT; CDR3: CATSRDRRGRADTQYF
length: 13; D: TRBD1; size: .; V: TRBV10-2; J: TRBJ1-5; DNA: TGCGCCATACACAGGGGGGGGAATCAGCCCCAGCATTTT; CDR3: CAIHRGGNQPQHF
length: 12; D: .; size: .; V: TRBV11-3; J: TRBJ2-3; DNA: TGTGCCAGCAGCCTAACAGGGGATACGCAGTATTTT; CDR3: CASSLTGDTQYF
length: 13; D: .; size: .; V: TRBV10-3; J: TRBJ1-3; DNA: TGTGCCATCGCAGGGGATTCTGGAAACACCATATATTTT; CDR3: CAIAGDSGNTIYF
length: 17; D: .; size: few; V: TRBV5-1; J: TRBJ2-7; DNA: TGCGCCAGCAGCCGAAGTTTTGGGGGGGCGTCTTCCTACGAGCAGTACTTC; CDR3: CASSRSFGGASSYEQYF
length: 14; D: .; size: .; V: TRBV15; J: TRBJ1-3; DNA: TGTGCCACCAGCAGCCCAGGGTCAGGAAACACCATATATTTT; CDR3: CATSSPGSGNTIYF
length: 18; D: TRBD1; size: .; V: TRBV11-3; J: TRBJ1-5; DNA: TGTGCCAGCAGCTTAGACCTTCGGACAGGGCTTAGCAATCAGCCCCAGCATTTT; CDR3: CASSLDLRTGLSNQPQHF
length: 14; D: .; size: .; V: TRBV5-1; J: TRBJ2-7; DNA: TGCGCCAGCAGCTTGGGTGCAGCTCAGGACGAGCAGTACTTC; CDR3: CASSLGAAQDEQYF
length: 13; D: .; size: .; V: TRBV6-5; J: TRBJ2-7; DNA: TGTGCCAGCAGTCCCGTGAGGGCGTACGAGCAGTACTTC; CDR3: CASSPVRAYEQYF
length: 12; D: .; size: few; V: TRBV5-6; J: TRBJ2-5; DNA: TGTGCCAGCAGCACCCCCGGGGAGACCCAGTACTTC; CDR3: CASSTPGETQYF
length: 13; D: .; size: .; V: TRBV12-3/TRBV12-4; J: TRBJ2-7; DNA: TGTGCCAGCAGTTTACTTCCGGTCAACGAGCAGTACTTC; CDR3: CASSLLPVNEQYF
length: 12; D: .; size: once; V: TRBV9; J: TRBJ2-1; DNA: TGTGCCAGCAGCGTTTATGAGAATGAGCAGTTCTTC; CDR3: CASSVYENEQFF
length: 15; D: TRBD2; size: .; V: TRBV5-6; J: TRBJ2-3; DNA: TGTGCCAGCAGCGGCACTAGCGGGGGACCTGGTACGCAGTATTTT; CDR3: CASSGTSGGPGTQYF
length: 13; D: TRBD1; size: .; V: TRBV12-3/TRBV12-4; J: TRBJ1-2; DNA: TGTGCCAGCAGCCCACAGGGGGACTATGGCTACACCTTC; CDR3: CASSPQGDYGYTF
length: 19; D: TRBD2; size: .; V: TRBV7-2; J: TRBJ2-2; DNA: TGTGCCAGCAGCTTAGCTGCCGTAGGACTAGCAGCGAACACCGGGGAGCTGTTTTTT; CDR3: CASSLAAVGLAANTGELFF
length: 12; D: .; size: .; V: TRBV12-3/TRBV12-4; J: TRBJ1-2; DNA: TGTGCCAGTGGGACCGGGGGCTATGGCTACACCTTC; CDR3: CASGTGGYGYTF
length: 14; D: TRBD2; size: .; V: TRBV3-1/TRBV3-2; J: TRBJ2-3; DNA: TGTGCCAGCAGCCAGACTAGCGGGACAGATACGCAGTATTTT; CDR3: CASSQTSGTDTQYF